These T cell receptor beta chains were read from a single sample in a study of T cells in Graves' hyperthyroidism and ophthalmopathy. TCRdb itself ran the multiplex PCR reads through MiXCR, one entry per CDR3 protein. This table holds under 550,000 distinct CDR3 sequences, approximately 15% found once. The sample consisted of blood. These receptors were collected from a woman younger than 30 with Graves' hyperthyroidism. Each CDR3 is given with its conserved first and last residue. The D gene is left open where the match is weak. Size is stated for part of the rows, as once, few or many counts, or as a class when the clone is expanded.

v_call: TRBV28
j_call: TRBJ2-7
d_call: -
clone_size: many
cdr3_nt: TGTGCCAGCAGTTTACCGGGGTACGAGCAGTACTTC
cdr3_aa: CASSLPGYEQYF

v_call: TRBV5-1
j_call: TRBJ2-5
d_call: -
clone_size: -
cdr3_nt: TGCGCCAGCAGCTTGGTTGGGAGCCAAGAGACCCAGTACTTC
cdr3_aa: CASSLVGSQETQYF

v_call: TRBV7-2
j_call: TRBJ1-1
d_call: -
clone_size: few
cdr3_nt: TGTGCCAGCAGCTTAGGGCGGGTAGGAGCTTTCTTT
cdr3_aa: CASSLGRVGAFF

v_call: TRBV5-8
j_call: TRBJ2-3
d_call: -
clone_size: many
cdr3_nt: TGTGCCAGCAGCTTACTAGAAGATACGCAGTATTTT
cdr3_aa: CASSLLEDTQYF

v_call: TRBV20-1
j_call: TRBJ2-7
d_call: -
clone_size: -
cdr3_nt: TGCAGTGCTAGAGGAGCTTCTGAGAGAATCTACGAGCAGTACTTC
cdr3_aa: CSARGASERIYEQYF

v_call: TRBV5-6
j_call: TRBJ2-2
d_call: TRBD1
clone_size: -
cdr3_nt: TGTGCCAGCAGCTGGGGACAGGGCGCCGGGGAGCTGTTTTTT
cdr3_aa: CASSWGQGAGELFF

v_call: TRBV20-1
j_call: TRBJ1-1
d_call: -
clone_size: -
cdr3_nt: TGCAGTGCTAGAGATTTTTTGGGCAGGGCGGGCACTGAAGCTTTCTTT
cdr3_aa: CSARDFLGRAGTEAFF

v_call: TRBV11-2
j_call: TRBJ2-5
d_call: -
clone_size: many
cdr3_nt: TGTGCCAGCAGCCACGACTGGGGGCAAGAGACCCAGTACTTC
cdr3_aa: CASSHDWGQETQYF

v_call: TRBV6-5
j_call: TRBJ1-1
d_call: TRBD1
clone_size: -
cdr3_nt: TGTGCCAGCAGTTATATCGGACAGGGGACTGAAGCTTTCTTT
cdr3_aa: CASSYIGQGTEAFF

v_call: TRBV20-1
j_call: TRBJ2-2
d_call: -
clone_size: -
cdr3_nt: TGCAGTGCTAGAGATGGGGGCCGAACCGGGGAGCTGTTTTTT
cdr3_aa: CSARDGGRTGELFF

v_call: TRBV20-1
j_call: TRBJ2-7
d_call: -
clone_size: many
cdr3_nt: TGCAGTGCTAGAGATCCACCCCGTACCTACGAGCAGTACTTC
cdr3_aa: CSARDPPRTYEQYF

v_call: TRBV6-2/TRBV6-3
j_call: TRBJ2-6
d_call: -
clone_size: few
cdr3_nt: TGTGCCATTTCCCCTTCTGGGGCCAACGTCCTGACTTTC
cdr3_aa: CAISPSGANVLTF

v_call: TRBV24-1
j_call: TRBJ2-1
d_call: TRBD1
clone_size: many
cdr3_nt: TGTGCCACCAGCCAACCGGGACAGGGGCGGGATGAGCAGTTCTTC
cdr3_aa: CATSQPGQGRDEQFF

v_call: TRBV5-1
j_call: TRBJ1-4
d_call: -
clone_size: few
cdr3_nt: TGCGCCAGCAGCTTGGGACAGCTTAATGAAAAACTGTTTTTT
cdr3_aa: CASSLGQLNEKLFF

v_call: TRBV12-3/TRBV12-4
j_call: TRBJ2-4
d_call: -
clone_size: many
cdr3_nt: TGTGCCAGCAGTTTTGAACCATTAGCCAAAAACATTCAGTACTTC
cdr3_aa: CASSFEPLAKNIQYF

v_call: TRBV6-1
j_call: TRBJ1-3
d_call: -
clone_size: few
cdr3_nt: TGTGCCAGCACTCCCGTTCCGGGTCCTGGGGCCGGAAACACCATATATTTT
cdr3_aa: CASTPVPGPGAGNTIYF

v_call: TRBV9
j_call: TRBJ2-1
d_call: -
clone_size: few
cdr3_nt: TGTGCCAGCAGCGCCACCTTTATGGAGGTCAATGAGCAGTTCTTC
cdr3_aa: CASSATFMEVNEQFF

v_call: TRBV19
j_call: TRBJ1-1
d_call: -
clone_size: -
cdr3_nt: TGTGCCAGTAGGAGGACTACGGGGGTAATGAACACTGAAGCTTTCTTT
cdr3_aa: CASRRTTGVMNTEAFF

v_call: TRBV20-1
j_call: TRBJ1-6
d_call: -
clone_size: many
cdr3_nt: TGCAGTGCTAGAGAAGGGGTTTTAAACTCCTATAATTCACCCCTCCACTTT
cdr3_aa: CSAREGVLNSYNSPLHF

v_call: TRBV20-1
j_call: TRBJ1-1
d_call: TRBD1
clone_size: many
cdr3_nt: TGCAGTGCTAGGGGACAGGGGCCTACTGAAGCTTTCTTT
cdr3_aa: CSARGQGPTEAFF

v_call: TRBV5-4
j_call: TRBJ2-1
d_call: -
clone_size: -
cdr3_nt: TGTGCCAGCAGCCCGACTCCGTACAATGAGCAGTTCTTC
cdr3_aa: CASSPTPYNEQFF

v_call: TRBV28
j_call: TRBJ2-7
d_call: -
clone_size: many
cdr3_nt: TGTGCCAGCAGTCCCGTCCGGGACACACCGTCCTACGAGCAGTACTTC
cdr3_aa: CASSPVRDTPSYEQYF

v_call: TRBV6-1
j_call: TRBJ2-7
d_call: TRBD2
clone_size: many
cdr3_nt: TGTGCCAGCAGTGAAATGGCGGGAGGGAAATCTCCCTACGAGCAGTACTTC
cdr3_aa: CASSEMAGGKSPYEQYF

v_call: TRBV10-3
j_call: TRBJ1-1
d_call: -
clone_size: many
cdr3_nt: TGTGCCATCAGTCGAGACCCCGGCACTGAAGCTTTCTTT
cdr3_aa: CAISRDPGTEAFF

v_call: TRBV29-1
j_call: TRBJ2-3
d_call: TRBD2
clone_size: many
cdr3_nt: TGCAGCGTTGGCCTAGCGGGGGTTAGCACAGATACGCAGTATTTT
cdr3_aa: CSVGLAGVSTDTQYF

v_call: TRBV29-1
j_call: TRBJ2-2
d_call: TRBD1
clone_size: few
cdr3_nt: TGCAGCGTTGAAAAGGACAGGGGGCGCAACACCGGGGAGCTGTTTTTT
cdr3_aa: CSVEKDRGRNTGELFF

v_call: TRBV6-1
j_call: TRBJ2-1
d_call: TRBD2
clone_size: -
cdr3_nt: TGTGCCAGCAGCCAAGGGGGACTAGCGCTATACAATGAGCAGTTCTTC
cdr3_aa: CASSQGGLALYNEQFF

v_call: TRBV10-1
j_call: TRBJ2-7
d_call: TRBD1
clone_size: many
cdr3_nt: TGCGCCAGCAGAGAGGACAGGATCGAGCAGTACTTC
cdr3_aa: CASREDRIEQYF

v_call: TRBV2
j_call: TRBJ2-7
d_call: TRBD2
clone_size: many
cdr3_nt: TGTGCCAGCTCCCCGGAGGCGGGAGTAAACTACGAGCAGTACTTC
cdr3_aa: CASSPEAGVNYEQYF

v_call: TRBV5-1
j_call: TRBJ1-1
d_call: -
clone_size: many
cdr3_nt: TGCGCCAGCAGCTTCTTAACTGCCGGGACCGGGAACACTGAAGCTTTCTTT
cdr3_aa: CASSFLTAGTGNTEAFF

v_call: TRBV2
j_call: TRBJ2-7
d_call: TRBD2
clone_size: many
cdr3_nt: TGTGCCAGCAGTGAACCCGGGACTAGCGGGCGCCTCGAGCAGTACTTC
cdr3_aa: CASSEPGTSGRLEQYF

v_call: TRBV5-6
j_call: TRBJ2-4
d_call: TRBD2
clone_size: -
cdr3_nt: TGTGCCAGCAGCGCTACTAGCGGGAGTCCAAACATTCAGTACTTC
cdr3_aa: CASSATSGSPNIQYF

v_call: TRBV9
j_call: TRBJ2-1
d_call: TRBD2
clone_size: -
cdr3_nt: TGTGCCACCCTGAGGGCGGGAGGGCCGAATGAGCAGTTCTTC
cdr3_aa: CATLRAGGPNEQFF

v_call: TRBV9
j_call: TRBJ2-5
d_call: TRBD2
clone_size: few
cdr3_nt: TGTGCCAGCGGGGCGGGAGTGGGGGAGACCCAGTACTTC
cdr3_aa: CASGAGVGETQYF

v_call: TRBV3-1
j_call: TRBJ2-2
d_call: TRBD2
clone_size: many
cdr3_nt: TGTGCCAGCAGCCGACCCGAACTAGCGGGAGTGGCCGGGGAGCTGTTTTTT
cdr3_aa: CASSRPELAGVAGELFF

v_call: TRBV20-1
j_call: TRBJ2-5
d_call: TRBD2
clone_size: -
cdr3_nt: TGCAGTGCTAGACCCATTGGACTAGCGGGAGGAGAGACCCAGTACTTC
cdr3_aa: CSARPIGLAGGETQYF

v_call: TRBV30
j_call: TRBJ2-5
d_call: -
clone_size: many
cdr3_nt: TGTGCCTGGAGTCGGCAAGAGACCCAGTACTTC
cdr3_aa: CAWSRQETQYF

v_call: TRBV30
j_call: TRBJ2-1
d_call: TRBD2
clone_size: many
cdr3_nt: TGTGCCTGGAGTGTACGCGCTAGCGGAACCTACAATGAGCAGTTCTTC
cdr3_aa: CAWSVRASGTYNEQFF

v_call: TRBV5-5
j_call: TRBJ1-1
d_call: -
clone_size: many
cdr3_nt: TGTGCCACGGGGGGGGGCATGAACACTGAAGCTTTCTTT
cdr3_aa: CATGGGMNTEAFF

v_call: TRBV10-2
j_call: TRBJ2-7
d_call: -
clone_size: -
cdr3_nt: TGCGCCAGCAGTGTGGGCGGAATCTCCTACGAGCAGTACTTC
cdr3_aa: CASSVGGISYEQYF

v_call: TRBV12-3/TRBV12-4
j_call: TRBJ1-5
d_call: -
clone_size: many
cdr3_nt: TGTGCCAGCAGTCCACTGCAGGGTCCAGGGGCTCAGCCCCAGCATTTT
cdr3_aa: CASSPLQGPGAQPQHF

v_call: TRBV6-5
j_call: TRBJ2-1
d_call: TRBD2
clone_size: many
cdr3_nt: TGTGCCAGCAGTTACGAGACTAGCACCTCGGGGGAGCAGTTCTTC
cdr3_aa: CASSYETSTSGEQFF

v_call: TRBV30
j_call: TRBJ1-2
d_call: -
clone_size: many
cdr3_nt: TGTGCCTGGAGCGCGGGCAGGAACTATGGCTACACCTTC
cdr3_aa: CAWSAGRNYGYTF